Given below is one T cell receptor (beta chain) in context. Its cognate antigen is unknown. The record originates from a study of CD8+ T cells in alopecia areata. Looking at the study overall: Dosing spanned 6 to 18 months on tofacitinib, then 6 months off drug. Study-wide results and caveats: Resident alphabeta T-cell populations of normal skin are likewise subject to sequencing in scalp samples.

This sample's treatment: oral pan-JAK inhibitor, 5-10 mg twice daily. Trimming left V 4 bases short and J 0 bases short, with 13 bases between. The CDR3 has 14 residues. In germline, CDR1 is SQVTM, CDR2 ANQGSEA. cDNA serving as the sequencing template came from extracted, reverse transcribed RNA. The method was immunoSEQ multiplex PCR; TCRdb's version includes in-frame clones alone and lacks a portion of them. This repertoire shows some 200,000 clones, more than 55% found once; its top ten account for about 3.5%. Sequences were derived from CD4+ T cells sorted from blood, sampled at week 4, from a patient treated with tofacitinib. The chain couples TRBV29-1 to TRBJ2-7, with TRBD2 as a possible D gene (6 bases). The receptor was isolated from a human donor with alopecia areata. The CDR3, as DNA: TGCAGCGTTGTTGGGGGACTGCGCTCCTACGAGCAGTACTTC. It encodes CSVVGGLRSYEQYF.